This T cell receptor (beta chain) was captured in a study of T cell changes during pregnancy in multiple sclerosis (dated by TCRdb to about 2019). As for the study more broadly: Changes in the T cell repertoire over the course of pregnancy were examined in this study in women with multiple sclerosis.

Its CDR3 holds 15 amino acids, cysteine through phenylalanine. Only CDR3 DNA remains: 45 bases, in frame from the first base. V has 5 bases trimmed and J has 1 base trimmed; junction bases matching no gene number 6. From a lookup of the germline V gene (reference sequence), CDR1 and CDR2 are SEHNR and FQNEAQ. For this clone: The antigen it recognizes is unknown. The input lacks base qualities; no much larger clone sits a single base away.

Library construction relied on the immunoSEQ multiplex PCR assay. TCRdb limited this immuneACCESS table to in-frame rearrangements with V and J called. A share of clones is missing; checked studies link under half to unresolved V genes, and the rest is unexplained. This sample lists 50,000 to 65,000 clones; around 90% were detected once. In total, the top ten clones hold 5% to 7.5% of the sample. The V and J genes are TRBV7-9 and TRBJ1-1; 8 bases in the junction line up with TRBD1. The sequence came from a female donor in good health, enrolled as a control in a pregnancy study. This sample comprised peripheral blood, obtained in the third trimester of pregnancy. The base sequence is TGTGCCAGCAGCCCGACAGGGGCTCCGAACACTGAAGCTTTCTTT. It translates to CASSPTGAPNTEAFF.